Listed below are T cell receptor beta chains from one sample, sequenced in a study of T cell responses to AZD1222 COVID-19 vaccine. Assay used: immunoSEQ multiplex PCR; TCRdb lists only in-frame clones, some missing. The table has 130,000 to 150,000 clones, approximately 86% seen once; the top ten hold about 5.4%. The specimen comprised peripheral blood, sampled 28 days after the second AZD1222 dose. These receptors were collected from an adult who received the AZD1222 COVID-19 vaccine. Both conserved end residues are part of each CDR3. The D gene is left open where the match is weak. A row's size may be missing; if present it is once, few, many or a size class.

cdr3_aa,cdr3_nt,j_call,clone_size,v_call,d_call
CASSVQRARNTEAFF,TGTGCCAGCTCAGTACAGAGGGCCAGGAACACTGAAGCTTTCTTT,TRBJ1-1,NA,TRBV18,NA
CASSFGSFEQYF,TGTGCCAGCAGTTTCGGGAGCTTCGAGCAGTACTTC,TRBJ2-7,NA,TRBV6-5,NA
CASSSLFGEQFF,TGTGCCAGCAGCTCCCTTTTTGGTGAGCAGTTCTTC,TRBJ2-1,NA,TRBV11-2,NA
CASSRTGTYEAFF,TGTGCCAGCAGCCGGACAGGGACCTATGAAGCTTTCTTT,TRBJ1-1,NA,TRBV12-3/TRBV12-4,TRBD1
CASSLDPLVEAFF,TGTGCCAGCAGCTTGGACCCCTTAGTCGAAGCTTTCTTT,TRBJ1-1,once,TRBV5-6,NA
CASSFLGLTGELFF,TGTGCCAGCAGTTTCTTAGGGCTCACCGGGGAGCTGTTTTTT,TRBJ2-2,NA,TRBV27,NA
CASSLPGSPEAFF,TGTGCCAGCAGTCTACCCGGCAGCCCGGAAGCTTTCTTT,TRBJ1-1,NA,TRBV27,NA
CASRRDREAYEQYF,TGTGCCAGCAGGCGGGACAGGGAAGCCTACGAGCAGTACTTC,TRBJ2-7,NA,TRBV6-5,TRBD1
CASSLDTSYNEQFF,TGCGCCAGCAGCCTTGACACGTCCTACAATGAGCAGTTCTTC,TRBJ2-1,NA,TRBV5-1,NA
CARSGPRGQNTEAFF,TGTGCCAGAAGCGGGCCCAGGGGACAGAACACTGAAGCTTTCTTT,TRBJ1-1,NA,TRBV5-3,NA
CAWSVQGQGSLQYF,TGTGCCTGGAGTGTACAGGGGCAGGGCTCGCTCCAGTACTTC,TRBJ2-5,NA,TRBV30,TRBD1
CASSRRPPSGRVHEQFF,TGTGCCAGCAGCAGACGCCCTCCCAGCGGGAGGGTGCATGAGCAGTTCTTC,TRBJ2-1,NA,TRBV21-1,NA
CASSPTGKLRTPGAQYF,TGCGCCAGCAGCCCAACGGGGAAACTTAGGACGCCGGGGGCGCAGTATTTT,TRBJ2-3,NA,TRBV4-1,NA
CASSPLSGRPEAFF,TGTGCCAGCAGTCCCCTTAGCGGGCGTCCTGAAGCTTTCTTT,TRBJ1-1,NA,TRBV27,NA
CATSLDRAGANVLTF,TGTGCCACCAGCTTAGACAGGGCTGGGGCCAACGTCCTGACTTTC,TRBJ2-6,NA,TRBV15,TRBD1
CASSPDRLSYEQYF,TGCGCCAGCAGCCCGGACAGGCTCTCCTACGAGCAGTACTTC,TRBJ2-7,NA,TRBV5-1,TRBD1
CASSLDRPSYEQYF,TGCGCCAGCAGCTTGGATAGGCCTTCCTACGAGCAGTACTTC,TRBJ2-7,NA,TRBV5-1,NA
CASTLVGGGTEAFF,TGTGCCTCAACCCTGGTTGGGGGTGGCACTGAAGCTTTCTTT,TRBJ1-1,NA,TRBV7-6,NA
CASSVVGGGATEAFF,TGTGCCAGCAGCGTAGTCGGGGGCGGGGCCACTGAAGCTTTCTTT,TRBJ1-1,NA,TRBV9,NA
CASSRAGTGRGNTIYF,TGTGCCAGTAGCCGGGCGGGCACAGGGCGAGGAAACACCATATATTTT,TRBJ1-3,NA,TRBV19,NA
CASSLGQGAEAFF,TGTGCCAGCAGCTTAGGGCAGGGGGCAGAAGCTTTCTTT,TRBJ1-1,NA,TRBV7-8,TRBD1
CASSPQGGGSYGYTF,TGTGCCAGTAGTCCACAAGGAGGGGGCTCCTATGGCTACACCTTC,TRBJ1-2,NA,TRBV19,TRBD1